Listed here are 29 T cell receptor beta chains from one sample, sequenced in a study of cytomegalovirus exposure and HLA in healthy donors. Vbeta (60) and Jbeta (13) primers were used in the PCR. Sequencing was performed with immunoSEQ multiplex PCR; in TCRdb, only in-frame clones are kept and a portion is missing. This repertoire shows over 150,000 clones, more than 75% found once; its top ten account for approximately 8.7%. The material sequenced was PBMCs. The receptors were sampled from a man aged 18 to 29 in good health and CMV-seropositive.

The V and J genes are TRBV7-2 and TRBJ1-2; D ambiguous. Looked up from germline, CDR1 is SGHTA and CDR2 is FQGNSA. CDR3 length equals 13 residues. V lost 4 bases and J 4 bases, leaving 10 bases between the germline ends. CDR3 sequence: CASSSTGGYGYTF. As DNA, the CDR3 is TGTGCCAGCAGCTCCACTGGCGGCTATGGCTACACCTTC.

Here the CDR3 reads CASAWRREGYNEQFF. The CDR3 DNA reads TGTGCCAGCGCTTGGCGGCGGGAAGGGTACAATGAGCAGTTCTTC. The chain carries TRBV7-3 and TRBJ2-1; maybe TRBD2 (6 bases). The V gene's germline CDR1 is SGHTA and CDR2 FQGTGA. The CDR3 length is 15 residues. V was pared by 8 bases and J by 4 bases, with 18 bases between.

The chain recombines TRBV6-5 with TRBJ1-5; 7 bases fit TRBD1. V lost 8 bases, J lost 2 bases, and 3 bases stayed unmatched. Germline assignment: CDR1 MNHEY and CDR2 SVGAGI. CDR3 size: 13 residues. Here the CDR3 DNA reads TGTGCCAGCCTGCAGGGGGGCAATCAGCCCCAGCATTTT. Protein sequence: CASLQGGNQPQHF.

The V and J genes are TRBV6-1 and TRBJ1-1; TRBD1 matches 10 bases. The V gene end was trimmed by 6 bases and the J gene end by 3 bases; junction bases not matched to a gene: 4. Germline V gene data show CDR1 as MNHNS and CDR2 as SASEGT. This CDR3 region has 14 residues. The chain's CDR3 is CASRYGTGDTEAFF. The CDR3 DNA is TGTGCCAGCAGATATGGGACAGGGGACACTGAAGCTTTCTTT.

In this sample, this clone turned up once. The CDR3 region has the DNA TGTGCCAGCAGTGAATTTGCGGGTCAGCCCCAGCATTTT. Its protein product is CASSEFAGQPQHF. The chain links TRBV2 to TRBJ1-5; no clear D. V was trimmed by 2 bases and J by 6 bases, leaving 8 bases between them. The CDR3 has 13 residues. From germline, CDR1 is SNHLY and CDR2 FYNNEI.

V usage is TRBV7-9 and J usage is TRBJ1-4; tentative D call: TRBD1 (5 bases). The CDR3 spans 15 residues. The germline V gene encodes CDR1 SEHNR and CDR2 FQNEAQ (reference sequence). Trimming left V 3 bases short and J 3 bases short, with 11 bases between. The CDR3 nucleotides read TGTGCCAGCAGCTTCCCACAGGACCCTAATGAAAAACTGTTTTTT. This sequence encodes CASSFPQDPNEKLFF.

V gene TRBV7-9 combines with J gene TRBJ2-6; 8 nucleotides match TRBD1. CDR1 is SEHNR, CDR2 FQNEAQ, per germline (reference sequence). V shed 5 bases and J 1 base; nucleotides not matched to a gene: 13. This CDR3 comprises 19 residues. CDR3 region: CASSPKVGTGRSGANVLTF. CDR3 nucleotides: TGTGCCAGCAGCCCAAAAGTCGGGACAGGACGGTCTGGGGCCAACGTCCTGACTTTC.

The chain recombines TRBV5-1 with TRBJ1-2; 7 bases line up with TRBD1. Germline loops: CDR1 SGHRS, CDR2 YFSETQ. The CDR3 consists of 14 residues. J lost 3 bases, V lost 1 base, and 3 bases had no gene match. DNA for the CDR3: TGCGCCAGCAGCTTGTATGGACAGGACTATGGCTACACCTTC. Amino acid sequence: CASSLYGQDYGYTF.

This clone was seen a single time. V and J are TRBV7-8 and TRBJ2-1; D is perhaps TRBD1 (6 bases). CDR3 length equals 15 residues. Trimming shortened V by 3 bases and J by 4 bases, and 13 bases separated the two germline ends. Germline CDR1 is SGHVS and CDR2 is FQNEAQ. DNA for the CDR3: TGTGCCAGCAGCTTGGCCGGGACACTATACAATGAGCAGTTCTTC. It encodes CASSLAGTLYNEQFF.

This sequence joins TRBV4-2 and TRBJ2-1; D unresolved. The length of the CDR3 is 13 residues. Germline CDR1 and CDR2: LGHNA and YNFKEQ. The ends were cut back, 0 bases at V and 9 bases at J, with 9 bases in the middle. CDR3 coding DNA: TGTGCCAGCAGCCAAGATCCCTCAGGTGAGCAGTTCTTC. It specifies CASSQDPSGEQFF.

This chain joins TRBV7-9 and TRBJ1-4, with D uncertain. V lost 5 bases, J lost 10 bases, and 11 bases lay in between. This CDR3 has 12 residues. From germline, CDR1 is SEHNR and CDR2 FQNEAQ (reference sequence). CDR3 bases: TGTGCCAGCAGCCAATCGAGAGGAAAACTGTTTTTT. Protein: CASSQSRGKLFF.

This clone was seen a handful of times. The chain joins TRBV30 to TRBJ2-1, with 7 bases identical to TRBD1. CDR1 GTSNPN and CDR2 SVGIG come from the germline V gene (reference sequence). V shed 0 bases and J 4 bases; nucleotides not matched to a gene: 0. This CDR3 has 13 amino acids. The DNA for the CDR3 is TGTGCCTGGAGTGTGGGACAGTACAATGAGCAGTTCTTC. Its translation: CAWSVGQYNEQFF.

The J gene is TRBJ2-7, the V gene TRBV27, with a tentative D call TRBD2 (7 bases). This CDR3 contains 14 residues. The germline V gene has CDR1 MNHEY and CDR2 SMNVEV (reference sequence). Trimming took off 2 bases at V and 6 bases at J, with 14 bases between the two ends. The CDR3: CASSLPGGGGEQYF. CDR3 DNA: TGTGCCAGCAGTTTACCGGGGGGAGGGGGCGAGCAGTACTTC.

This sequence joins TRBV25-1 and TRBJ1-2; 8 bases fit TRBD1. This CDR3 spans 18 amino acids. Germline CDR1 is MGHDK and CDR2 is SYGVNS. V gave up 0 bases and J gave up 2 bases; unmatched junction bases: 11. CDR3 amino acids: CASSEYGGRGRENYGYTF. The CDR3 region has the DNA TGTGCCAGCAGTGAATACGGGGGCAGGGGGCGTGAAAACTATGGCTACACCTTC.

This clone has only a few counts. The chain employs TRBV5-1 and TRBJ2-7; 9 positions agree with TRBD2. Germline V gene lookup returns CDR1 SGHRS and CDR2 YFSETQ. CDR3 length: 14 amino acids. V was pared by 6 bases and J by 2 bases, with 6 bases of the junction left unmatched. Here the CDR3 reads CASTKTSGAYEQYF. The CDR3 DNA reads TGCGCCAGCACCAAGACTAGCGGTGCCTACGAGCAGTACTTC.

This rearrangement joins TRBV7-8 to TRBJ2-1; TRBD2 matches 8 bases. Germline CDR1 is SGHVS and CDR2 is FQNEAQ. The V segment lost 2 bases and the J segment 7 bases; nucleotides outside the gene matches: 10. The CDR3 has 16 amino acids. CDR3 amino acids: CASSLRRDGGGNEQFF. CDR3 DNA sequence: TGTGCCAGCAGCTTACGCCGGGACGGCGGGGGGAATGAGCAGTTCTTC. Drawing the rest from reference TRBV7-8 and TRBJ2-1, the complete variable domain is GAGVSQSPRYKVAKRGQDVALRCDPISGHVSLFWYQQALGQGPEFLTYFQNEAQLDKSGLPSDRFFAERPEGSVSTLKIQRTQQEDSAVYLCASSLRRDGGGNEQFFGPGTRLTVL.

The gene calls are TRBV18 and TRBJ1-2; D unclear. V lost 4 bases and J lost 7, with 13 bases in between. Germline loops: CDR1 KGHSH, CDR2 LQKENI. The CDR3 has 13 residues. CDR3 DNA: TGTGCCAGCTCACTCGACGCGCGGCGTGGCTACACCTTC. As protein: CASSLDARRGYTF.

This clone was found once. The chain uses TRBV5-1 and TRBJ1-4, with 8 bases that match TRBD1. Germline V gene data show CDR1 as SGHRS and CDR2 as YFSETQ. The CDR3 covers 17 residues. V dropped 3 bases and J dropped 3; count of bases not matched to a gene: 10. The CDR3 nucleotides are TGCGCCAGCAGCTCCTCCCCTCAGGGGGCCTCTAATGAAAAACTGTTTTTT. The encoded protein is CASSSSPQGASNEKLFF. The variable domain in full, with the rest retrieved from reference TRBV5-1 and TRBJ1-4, is KAGVTQTPRYLIKTRGQQVTLSCSPISGHRSVSWYQQTPGQGLQFLFEYFSETQRNKGNFPGRFSGRQFSNSRSEMNVSTLELGDSALYLCASSSSPQGASNEKLFFGSGTQLSVL.

The chain employs TRBV5-6 and TRBJ1-1, with D unresolved. This CDR3 has 15 amino acids. In germline, CDR1 is SGHDT, CDR2 YYEEEE. V lost 6 bases to trimming and J lost 1 base, with 16 bases between them. The CDR3 protein is CASTNPGGGNTEAFF. CDR3 DNA sequence: TGTGCCAGCACCAATCCGGGAGGAGGGAACACTGAAGCTTTCTTT.

The J gene is TRBJ2-7, the V gene TRBV6-5; D perhaps matches TRBD1 (6 bases). Trimming removed 1 base at V and 7 bases at J, with 20 bases between. From germline, CDR1 is MNHEY and CDR2 SVGAGI. The CDR3 extends over 16 amino acids. The CDR3 loop is CASSYWSRAGVGEQYF. The DNA for the CDR3 is TGTGCCAGCAGTTACTGGTCAAGGGCAGGGGTAGGAGAGCAGTACTTC.

The chain recombines TRBV4-1 with TRBJ1-5, with 12 positions matching TRBD1. Germline lookup yields CDR1 MGHRA and CDR2 YSYEKL. The CDR3 runs to 17 residues. Trimming took 0 bases from V and 6 from J; bases not matched to a gene: 6. The CDR3 sequence is CASSQDLGQGAGQPQHF. The DNA for the CDR3 is TGCGCCAGCAGCCAAGACCTGGGACAGGGGGCGGGTCAGCCCCAGCATTTT.

Only one count was recorded for this clone. J is TRBJ1-3 and V is TRBV7-8, with D possibly matching TRBD1 (5 bases). The germline V and J ends were trimmed by 4 bases and 7 bases, with 17 bases remaining between them. This CDR3 comprises 15 residues. Germline assignment: CDR1 SGHVS and CDR2 FQNEAQ. In nucleotides, the CDR3 is TGTGCCAGCAGCTCCACCCTTGGACATCGGAACACCATATATTTT. This gives the protein CASSSTLGHRNTIYF.

The V and J genes are TRBV12-5 and TRBJ1-1; D ambiguous. CDR3 size: 14 residues. The V end was cut by 2 bases, the J end by 3 bases, with 10 bases between. In germline, CDR1 is LGHNT, CDR2 FRNRAP. CDR3 sequence reads: CASGLSRTYTEAFF. The CDR3 bases are TGTGCTAGTGGTTTGTCGCGGACTTACACTGAAGCTTTCTTT. Supplemented by reference TRBV12-5 and TRBJ1-1, the full variable domain reads DARVTQTPRHKVTEMGQEVTMRCQPILGHNTVFWYRQTMMQGLELLAYFRNRAPLDDSGMPKDRFSAEMPDATLATLKIQPSEPRDSAVYFCASGLSRTYTEAFFGQGTRLTVV.

The chain uses TRBV2 and TRBJ1-6; tentatively, D is TRBD1 (6 bases). This CDR3 spans 14 amino acids. Trimming removed 6 bases from V and 8 bases from J, with 14 bases in between. Germline V gene data show CDR1 as SNHLY and CDR2 as FYNNEI. Here the CDR3 reads CASSQGRGYSPLHF. The CDR3 bases are TGTGCCAGCAGCCAAGGGAGGGGGTATTCACCCCTCCACTTT.

The chain joins TRBV7-6 to TRBJ2-2; no clear D gene. Germline assignment: CDR1 SGHVS and CDR2 FNYEAQ. CDR3 length equals 18 residues. Trimming removed 1 base from V and 0 bases from J, with 15 bases in between. This CDR3 is CASSLVPETRPNTGELFF. The CDR3, as DNA: TGTGCCAGCAGCTTAGTACCTGAGACACGCCCGAACACCGGGGAGCTGTTTTTT.

This sequence joins TRBV9 and TRBJ1-3, with D tentatively TRBD1 (6 bases). This CDR3 contains 17 residues. CDR1 SGDLS and CDR2 YYNGEE come from the germline V gene. V was cut by 4 bases and J by 7 bases, with 24 bases left in between. The CDR3, as DNA: TGTGCCAGCAGCCCCCGGATCGGGCAGGGGATCAAGAACACCATATATTTT. It is translated as CASSPRIGQGIKNTIYF.

The chain joins TRBV30 to TRBJ2-3; 9 bases fit TRBD2. Unmatched junction bases numbered 20, after V lost 3 bases and J lost 7 bases. This CDR3 region has 18 residues. Germline V gene sequence: CDR1 GTSNPN, CDR2 SVGIG (reference sequence). The CDR3 nucleotides are TGTGCCTGGAGATCACCCGGGTCGGGCGGGGGGGGGTTGAATACGCAGTATTTT. This encodes CAWRSPGSGGGGLNTQYF.

This clone has a single count. This chain links TRBV7-9 with TRBJ1-5; the match to TRBD1 covers 7 bases. Per germline, CDR1 SEHNR and CDR2 FQNEAQ (reference sequence). The junction had 7 bases not matched to a gene; V was cut back by 2 bases and J by 0 bases. CDR3 length: 17 amino acids. CDR3 in DNA: TGTGCCAGCAGCTTACGGGACAGAGACCTTAGCAATCAGCCCCAGCATTTT. Protein: CASSLRDRDLSNQPQHF.

The rearrangement joins TRBV7-9 to TRBJ2-1, with TRBD2 identical over 11 bases. Germline CDR1 and CDR2: SEHNR and FQNEAQ (reference sequence). The CDR3 contains 15 residues. V lost 5 bases, J lost 7 bases, and 7 bases stayed unmatched. The CDR3 DNA reads TGTGCCAGCAGCCCGTTAGCGGGAGGGCCGAATGAGCAGTTCTTC. Encoded protein: CASSPLAGGPNEQFF.